These T cell receptor beta chains were read from a single sample in a study of tumor and adjacent non-tumor tissue in lung cancer. TCRdb recomputed calls from the multiplex PCR reads with MiXCR, one row per CDR3 protein. The sample lists 80,000 to 130,000 distinct CDR3 sequences, 65% occurring once. Sequencing was performed on distant non-tumor lung tissue. Source of these receptors: a man younger than 45 with non-small cell lung cancer. Both conserved end residues are part of each CDR3. D genes are given only for firm matches. A row's size may be missing; if present it is once, few, many or a size class.

v_call: TRBV20-1
d_call: -
j_call: TRBJ1-5
clone_size: once
cdr3_aa: CSAVRSGGEFTDQSQHF
cdr3_nt: TGCAGTGCCGTCCGTTCGGGGGGCGAATTTACGGATCAGTCCCAGCATTTT

v_call: TRBV5-4
d_call: TRBD2
j_call: TRBJ2-1
clone_size: many
cdr3_aa: CASSLGLLAGVPSYNEQFF
cdr3_nt: TGTGCCAGCAGCTTGGGATTACTAGCGGGGGTCCCCTCCTACAATGAGCAGTTCTTC

v_call: TRBV6-5
d_call: -
j_call: TRBJ1-1
clone_size: many
cdr3_aa: CASSYSAGSGKTEAFF
cdr3_nt: TGTGCCAGCAGTTACTCCGCAGGGAGTGGGAAGACTGAAGCTTTCTTT

v_call: TRBV5-8
d_call: TRBD2
j_call: TRBJ2-3
clone_size: -
cdr3_aa: CASSLDSGNPDTQYF
cdr3_nt: TGTGCCAGCAGCTTGGATAGCGGGAACCCAGATACGCAGTATTTT

v_call: TRBV29-1
d_call: -
j_call: TRBJ2-7
clone_size: -
cdr3_aa: CSVVDRLGDEQYF
cdr3_nt: TGTAGCGTTGTAGATAGATTGGGGGACGAGCAGTACTTC

v_call: TRBV5-1
d_call: TRBD2
j_call: TRBJ2-1
clone_size: -
cdr3_aa: CTSSETSGGNHEQFF
cdr3_nt: TGCACCAGCAGCGAGACTAGCGGGGGTAACCATGAGCAGTTCTTC

v_call: TRBV11-2
d_call: -
j_call: TRBJ1-3
clone_size: -
cdr3_aa: CASSLSGGNTIYF
cdr3_nt: TGTGCCAGCAGCTTAAGTGGGGGAAACACTATATATTTT

v_call: TRBV7-8
d_call: -
j_call: TRBJ2-2
clone_size: -
cdr3_aa: CASSHLREPFF
cdr3_nt: TGTGCCAGCAGCCACCTAAGGGAACCGTTTTTT

v_call: TRBV11-2
d_call: -
j_call: TRBJ2-3
clone_size: few
cdr3_aa: CASSLGAYKRADTQYF
cdr3_nt: TGTGCCAGCAGCTTAGGCGCCTACAAAAGGGCAGATACGCAGTATTTT

v_call: TRBV11-3
d_call: -
j_call: TRBJ2-1
clone_size: large
cdr3_aa: CASSLNRNEQFF
cdr3_nt: TGTGCCAGCAGCCTTAACAGGAATGAGCAGTTCTTC

v_call: TRBV5-1
d_call: -
j_call: TRBJ2-7
clone_size: -
cdr3_aa: CASSFGMGTYEQYF
cdr3_nt: TGCGCCAGCAGCTTCGGGATGGGGACCTACGAGCAGTACTTC

v_call: TRBV19
d_call: -
j_call: TRBJ1-5
clone_size: -
cdr3_aa: CASSLGSGNQPQHF
cdr3_nt: TGTGCCAGTAGTCTGGGGAGTGGTAATCAGCCCCAGCATTTT

v_call: TRBV11-2
d_call: TRBD1
j_call: TRBJ2-7
clone_size: -
cdr3_aa: CASSLTGVEEYF
cdr3_nt: TGTGCCAGCAGCTTAACAGGGGTCGAGGAGTACTTC

v_call: TRBV6-5
d_call: -
j_call: TRBJ1-1
clone_size: few
cdr3_aa: CASSYWREAFF
cdr3_nt: TGTGCCAGCAGTTACTGGCGAGAAGCTTTCTTT

v_call: TRBV20-1
d_call: TRBD1
j_call: TRBJ1-1
clone_size: many
cdr3_aa: CSARGWTGDTEAFF
cdr3_nt: TGCAGTGCTAGAGGATGGACAGGGGACACTGAAGCTTTCTTT

v_call: TRBV5-1
d_call: TRBD2
j_call: TRBJ2-2
clone_size: -
cdr3_aa: CASSGGPGGNTGELFF
cdr3_nt: TGCGCCAGCAGCGGCGGGCCCGGGGGGAATACCGGGGAGCTGTTTTTT

v_call: TRBV7-9
d_call: TRBD1
j_call: TRBJ2-1
clone_size: -
cdr3_aa: CASNPPGTGLNEQFF
cdr3_nt: TGTGCCAGCAACCCACCAGGGACAGGTCTCAATGAGCAGTTCTTC

v_call: TRBV28
d_call: -
j_call: TRBJ2-2
clone_size: -
cdr3_aa: CASRVARGTGELFF
cdr3_nt: -

v_call: TRBV4-1
d_call: -
j_call: TRBJ2-7
clone_size: -
cdr3_aa: CASTQDEMRQTYEQYF
cdr3_nt: TGCGCCAGCACCCAAGATGAGATGAGACAAACCTACGAGCAGTACTTC

v_call: TRBV12-3/TRBV12-4
d_call: -
j_call: TRBJ1-2
clone_size: -
cdr3_aa: CASGFRAVGHYGYTF
cdr3_nt: TGTGCCAGCGGTTTTAGGGCCGTGGGACACTATGGCTACACCTTC

v_call: TRBV4-3
d_call: -
j_call: TRBJ1-1
clone_size: -
cdr3_aa: CASSQDKWLTGAFF
cdr3_nt: TGTGCCAGCAGCCAAGACAAGTGGCTCACTGGAGCGTTCTTT

v_call: TRBV6-2/TRBV6-3
d_call: -
j_call: TRBJ2-7
clone_size: -
cdr3_aa: CASRTGGHPYEQYF
cdr3_nt: TGTGCCAGCAGAACCGGGGGGCACCCCTACGAGCAGTACTTC

v_call: TRBV7-8
d_call: -
j_call: TRBJ1-3
clone_size: -
cdr3_aa: CASSDTFSYRRGSGNTIYF
cdr3_nt: TGTGCCAGCAGCGACACTTTTAGTTACAGGCGAGGCTCTGGAAACACCATATATTTT

v_call: TRBV4-2
d_call: -
j_call: TRBJ2-1
clone_size: -
cdr3_aa: CASTSGEASNEQFF
cdr3_nt: TGTGCCAGCACTAGTGGGGAAGCGAGCAATGAGCAATTCTTC

v_call: TRBV20-1
d_call: -
j_call: TRBJ2-1
clone_size: many
cdr3_aa: CSAPHLGRGQFF
cdr3_nt: TGCAGTGCCCCGCACCTGGGGCGGGGGCAGTTCTTC

v_call: TRBV11-3
d_call: TRBD1
j_call: TRBJ1-6
clone_size: -
cdr3_aa: CANSPQDDRGFDSPLHF
cdr3_nt: TGTGCTAACAGCCCCCAGGATGACAGGGGTTTTGATTCACCCCTCCACTTT

v_call: TRBV7-9
d_call: -
j_call: TRBJ2-1
clone_size: -
cdr3_aa: CASSLAAGIYNEQFF
cdr3_nt: TGTGCCAGCAGCTTAGCTGCGGGAATCTACAATGAGCAGTTCTTC

v_call: TRBV18
d_call: -
j_call: TRBJ1-4
clone_size: -
cdr3_aa: CASSPNKGVNEKLFF
cdr3_nt: TGTGCCAGCTCACCGAACAAGGGGGTTAATGAAAAACTGTTTTTT

v_call: TRBV7-9
d_call: -
j_call: TRBJ2-3
clone_size: many
cdr3_aa: CASSAIGSTDTQYF
cdr3_nt: TGTGCCAGCAGCGCTATAGGCAGCACAGATACGCAGTATTTT

v_call: TRBV6-1
d_call: TRBD1
j_call: TRBJ2-1
clone_size: many
cdr3_aa: CASSVGGTGGNEQFF
cdr3_nt: TGTGCCAGCAGCGTGGGGGGGACAGGGGGCAATGAGCAGTTCTTC

v_call: TRBV4-3
d_call: -
j_call: TRBJ1-1
clone_size: -
cdr3_aa: CASSPRPGINNEAFF
cdr3_nt: TGCGCCAGCAGCCCGCGCCCCGGGATTAACAATGAAGCCTTCTTT

v_call: TRBV7-9
d_call: TRBD1
j_call: TRBJ1-6
clone_size: -
cdr3_aa: CASRAAGQGAYSPLHF
cdr3_nt: TGTGCCAGCAGAGCCGCCGGACAGGGGGCCTATTCACCCCTCCACTTT

v_call: TRBV10-3
d_call: TRBD2
j_call: TRBJ2-7
clone_size: -
cdr3_aa: CAIKAGLAGGSSEQYF
cdr3_nt: TGTGCCATCAAAGCTGGCCTAGCGGGGGGGTCTTCCGAGCAGTACTTC

v_call: TRBV11-2
d_call: TRBD2
j_call: TRBJ2-3
clone_size: -
cdr3_aa: CVSSYPSSGYTDTQYF
cdr3_nt: TGTGTCAGCAGCTACCCCTCTAGCGGGTACACAGATACGCAGTATTTT

v_call: TRBV11-2
d_call: TRBD2
j_call: TRBJ2-5
clone_size: -
cdr3_aa: CASSSIGTRGETQYF
cdr3_nt: TGTGCCAGCAGCTCTATCGGGACTAGAGGGGAGACCCAGTACTTC

v_call: TRBV4-2
d_call: -
j_call: TRBJ2-7
clone_size: -
cdr3_aa: CASSQGSGAGTYEQYF
cdr3_nt: TGTGCCAGCAGCCAAGGAAGTGGCGCGGGTACCTACGAGCAGTATTTC

v_call: TRBV11-2
d_call: -
j_call: TRBJ2-7
clone_size: -
cdr3_aa: CASTFLPSRKSYEQYF
cdr3_nt: TGTGCCAGCACCTTCCTGCCTAGCAGGAAGTCCTACGAGCAGTACTTC

v_call: TRBV29-1
d_call: -
j_call: TRBJ1-2
clone_size: -
cdr3_aa: CSVETPTDDYTF
cdr3_nt: TGCAGCGTTGAAACTCCTACGGATGACTACACCTTC

v_call: TRBV4-3
d_call: -
j_call: TRBJ2-4
clone_size: many
cdr3_aa: CASSQDLGSPGHIQYF
cdr3_nt: TGCGCCAGCAGCCAAGATCTGGGTAGCCCGGGTCACATTCAGTACTTC

v_call: TRBV11-2
d_call: -
j_call: TRBJ2-2
clone_size: -
cdr3_aa: CASSWDGPNTGELFF
cdr3_nt: TGTGCCAGCAGCTGGGACGGTCCCAACACCGGGGAGCTGTTTTTT

v_call: TRBV4-3
d_call: TRBD1
j_call: TRBJ2-3
clone_size: -
cdr3_aa: CANSHGQGVTDTQYF
cdr3_nt: TGCGCCAACAGCCACGGACAGGGGGTAACAGATACGCAGTATTTT

v_call: TRBV6-1
d_call: TRBD1
j_call: TRBJ1-2
clone_size: -
cdr3_aa: CTSSERRGQDGYTF
cdr3_nt: TGTACTAGCAGTGAAAGGAGGGGGCAGGATGGCTACACCTTC

v_call: TRBV11-2
d_call: -
j_call: TRBJ2-3
clone_size: -
cdr3_aa: CASSAGTLWLYF
cdr3_nt: TGTGCCAGCAGTGCCGGGACTTTGTGGCTGTATTTC

v_call: TRBV4-2
d_call: -
j_call: TRBJ2-7
clone_size: -
cdr3_aa: CASSNAGDSYEQYF
cdr3_nt: TGTGCCAGCAGCAACGCAGGGGACTCCTACGAGCAGTATTTC

v_call: TRBV6-5
d_call: -
j_call: TRBJ2-3
clone_size: -
cdr3_aa: CVGRRGFTNTQYF
cdr3_nt: TGTGTCGGCCGCCGGGGCTTCACGAATACGCAGTATTTT

v_call: TRBV11-2
d_call: TRBD1
j_call: TRBJ2-3
clone_size: -
cdr3_aa: CASSTRTGAGTDMQYF
cdr3_nt: TGTGCCAGCAGCACGCGGACAGGGGCCGGCACAGATATGCAGTATTTT

v_call: TRBV11-2
d_call: -
j_call: TRBJ2-2
clone_size: -
cdr3_aa: CASRGQATSGELFF
cdr3_nt: TGTGCCAGCCGGGGACAAGCAACCTCCGGGGAACTGTTTTTT

v_call: TRBV20-1
d_call: -
j_call: TRBJ1-2
clone_size: -
cdr3_aa: CSAKDPSSGTYGYTF
cdr3_nt: TGCAGTGCTAAAGACCCCTCTAGTGGAACCTATGGTTACACCTTC

v_call: TRBV11-2
d_call: -
j_call: TRBJ2-3
clone_size: -
cdr3_aa: CASSPVGGPPGTQYF
cdr3_nt: TGTGCCAGTAGCCCGGTCGGGGGGCCCCCGGGTACGCAGTATTTT

v_call: TRBV6-6
d_call: -
j_call: TRBJ2-3
clone_size: -
cdr3_aa: CASRTTPQLHYF
cdr3_nt: TGTGCCAGCAGGACGACTCCCCAGCTGCACTATTTT

v_call: TRBV4-1
d_call: TRBD2
j_call: TRBJ2-2
clone_size: medium-sized
cdr3_aa: CASSLGTSGNTGELFF
cdr3_nt: TGCGCCAGCAGCCTAGGGACTAGCGGGAACACCGGGGAGCTGTTTTTT

v_call: TRBV4-1
d_call: TRBD1
j_call: TRBJ1-1
clone_size: -
cdr3_aa: CVSSAYRGFGTEAFF
cdr3_nt: TGCGTCAGCAGCGCGTACAGGGGGTTTGGCACTGAAGCTTTCTTT

v_call: TRBV25-1
d_call: -
j_call: TRBJ2-3
clone_size: -
cdr3_aa: CASEVGAADAQYF
cdr3_nt: TGTGCCAGCGAAGTGGGGGCAGCAGATGCGCAGTATTTT

v_call: TRBV11-1
d_call: -
j_call: TRBJ2-1
clone_size: -
cdr3_aa: CTSALGGAAESYNGQFF
cdr3_nt: TGTACCAGCGCCCTCGGTGGGGCAGCGGAGTCCTACAATGGGCAGTTCTTC

v_call: TRBV6-1
d_call: TRBD2
j_call: TRBJ2-1
clone_size: -
cdr3_aa: CASTSGSASYYEQFF
cdr3_nt: TGTGCCAGCACTAGCGGGAGTGCGTCCTACTATGAGCAGTTCTTC

v_call: TRBV29-1
d_call: -
j_call: TRBJ1-3
clone_size: medium-sized
cdr3_aa: CSVEDPQGGSGNTIYF
cdr3_nt: TGCAGCGTTGAAGATCCTCAAGGGGGCTCTGGAAACACCATATATTTT

v_call: TRBV5-1
d_call: -
j_call: TRBJ1-4
clone_size: -
cdr3_aa: CASSLVGGPATNEKLFF
cdr3_nt: TGCGCCAGCAGCTTGGTAGGCGGACCTGCAACTAATGAAAAACTGTTTTTT

v_call: TRBV11-2
d_call: TRBD2
j_call: TRBJ2-3
clone_size: -
cdr3_aa: CASSLIGGSTDTQYF
cdr3_nt: TGTGCCAGCAGCTTAATCGGGGGGAGCACGGATACGCAGTATTTT